The text below deals with one T cell receptor beta chain. This sample stems from a study of control samples from healthy donors and cancer patients. This table comes from immunoSEQ multiplex PCR, and its TCRdb copy is limited to in-frame clones, with some not included. Among 100,000 to 150,000 clones listed, less than 95% were seen once. Germline CDR1 is SEHNR and CDR2 is FQNEAQ (reference sequence). V shed 4 bases and J 5 bases; nucleotides not matched to a gene: 11. There are 16 residues in the CDR3. The TCR was taken from a young man in good health. What was sequenced was blood. The chain couples TRBV7-9 to TRBJ2-5; TRBD1 agrees at 9 bases. CDR3 amino acids: CASSSSPGTGTETQYF. The DNA for the CDR3 is TGTGCCAGCAGCTCAAGTCCCGGGACAGGGACGGAGACCCAGTACTTC.